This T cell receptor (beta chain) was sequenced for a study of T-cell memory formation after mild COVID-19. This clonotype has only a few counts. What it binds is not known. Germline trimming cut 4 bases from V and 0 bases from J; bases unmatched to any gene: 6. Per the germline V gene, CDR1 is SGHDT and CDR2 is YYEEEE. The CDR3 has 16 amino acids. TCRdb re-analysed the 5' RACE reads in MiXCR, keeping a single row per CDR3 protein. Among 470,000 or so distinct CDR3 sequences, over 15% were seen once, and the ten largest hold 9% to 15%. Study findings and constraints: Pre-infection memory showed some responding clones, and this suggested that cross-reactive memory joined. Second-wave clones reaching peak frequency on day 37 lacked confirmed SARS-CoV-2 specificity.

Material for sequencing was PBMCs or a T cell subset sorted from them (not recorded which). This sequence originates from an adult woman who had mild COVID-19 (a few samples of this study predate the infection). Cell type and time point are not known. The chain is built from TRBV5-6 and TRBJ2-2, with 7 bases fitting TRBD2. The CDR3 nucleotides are TGTGCCAGCAGCCCCGGGACTATTTCGAACACCGGGGAGCTGTTTTTT. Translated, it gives CASSPGTISNTGELFF. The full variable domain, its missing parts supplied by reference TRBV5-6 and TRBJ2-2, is DAGVTQSPTHLIKTRGQQVTLRCSPKSGHDTVSWYQQALGQGPQFIFQYYEEEERQRGNFPDRFSGHQFPNYSSELNVNALLLGDSALYLCASSPGTISNTGELFFGEGSRLTVL.